What follows is one T cell receptor beta chain and its context. Its antigen is as yet unknown. The repertoire was sequenced with immunoSEQ multiplex PCR; TCRdb's copy has only in-frame clones and lacks some. The sample gives roughly 60,000 clones, roughly 70% of which show up once; 35% to 55% is in the top ten. These data come from a study of cytotoxic CD8 clonotypes in ibrutinib-treated CLL. Study results and caveats: Patients had baseline clonality above age-matched healthy donors, and this clonality moved with circulating CD8+ T-cell counts.

Per germline, CDR1 DFQATT and CDR2 SNEGSKA (reference sequence). The CDR3 has 10 amino acids. V was pared by 5 bases and J by 5 bases, with 6 bases between. The input for sequencing was PBMCs, taken after 12 months of ibrutinib treatment. The TCR sequence derives from a human donor with chronic lymphocytic leukemia. J is TRBJ2-5 and V is TRBV20-1; D is undetermined. CDR3 sequence reads: CSALGETQYF. CDR3 bases: TGCAGTGCTTTAGGGGAGACCCAGTACTTC.